A single sample is the source of the 21 T cell receptor beta chains below, sequenced in a study of T-cell reconstitution after alpha-beta-depleted transplantation in children. Unique molecular identifiers featured in how the TCRbeta library was prepared. TCRdb independently ran MiXCR on the PCR reads; one entry per CDR3 protein. This table holds over 550,000 distinct CDR3 sequences, roughly a tenth found once. Sequenced material: PBMCs from the stem cell graft donor, taken from the stem cell graft. These receptor sequences come from a human donor who donated a stem cell graft to a child with acute myeloid leukemia.

This clonotype was counted only a few times. This rearrangement joins TRBV5-1 to TRBJ2-1, with TRBD2 as a possible D gene (5 bases). Looked up from germline, CDR1 is SGHRS and CDR2 is YFSETQ. V lost 0 bases, J lost 5 bases, and 12 bases lay in between. This CDR3 spans 15 amino acids. The CDR3 DNA is TGCGCCAGCAGCTTGGAGGCGGGTCGGAACAATGAGCAGTTCTTC. Its protein product is CASSLEAGRNNEQFF. The complete variable domain, with remaining parts taken from reference TRBV5-1 and TRBJ2-1, reads KAGVTQTPRYLIKTRGQQVTLSCSPISGHRSVSWYQQTPGQGLQFLFEYFSETQRNKGNFPGRFSGRQFSNSRSEMNVSTLELGDSALYLCASSLEAGRNNEQFFGPGTRLTVL.

Many counts were recorded for this clonotype. The CDR3 sequence is CASRDGIQETQYF. The CDR3 DNA sequence: TGCGCCAGCAGGGACGGAATCCAAGAGACCCAGTACTTC. The V call is TRBV5-1, the J call TRBJ2-5; D gene unclear. V lost 5 bases and J 1 base, leaving 9 bases between the germline ends. The CDR3 length is 13 residues. CDR1 is SGHRS, CDR2 YFSETQ, per germline.

This clonotype was found a few times. The rearrangement uses TRBV20-1 and TRBJ2-3; D uncertain. V lost 4 bases to trimming and J lost 0 bases, with 14 bases between them. Germline V CDR1 and CDR2: DFQATT, SNEGSKA (reference sequence). CDR3 size: 15 residues. The CDR3 nucleotides are TGCAGTGCTAAGGCTCGACCGACTAGCACAGATACGCAGTATTTT. It is translated as CSAKARPTSTDTQYF.

This clonotype was found many times. The chain carries TRBV21-1 and TRBJ2-5; no check of the table's D call, TRBD2, against the DNA was made. TRBV21-1 is a pseudogene locus. The CDR3 is 15 residues long. The CDR3 is CASSKASLGEETQYF. The CDR3, as DNA: TGTGCCAGCAGCAAAGCATCACTAGGGGAGGAGACCCAGTACTTC.

This clonotype was found a few times. The CDR3 DNA is TGCAGTGCTAGAGATGCGGCTGAAGCTTTCTTT. This codes for CSARDAAEAFF. This sequence joins TRBV20-1 and TRBJ1-1; D uncertain. The CDR3 has 11 residues. Germline V gives CDR1 DFQATT, CDR2 SNEGSKA (reference sequence). Trimming stripped 0 bases from V and 6 bases from J, with 5 bases between.

The table lists this clonotype with many counts. This chain links TRBV20-1 with TRBJ2-4; 9 nucleotides align to TRBD1. Germline V gene data show CDR1 as DFQATT and CDR2 as SNEGSKA (reference sequence). There are 15 residues in the CDR3. The V segment lost 3 bases and the J segment 4 bases; nucleotides outside the gene matches: 7. In nucleotides, the CDR3 is TGCAGTGCTAGTTCGGACAGGGGTCTAAAAAACATTCAGTACTTC. It specifies CSASSDRGLKNIQYF.

This clonotype was seen repeatedly, ten times or more. The chain combines TRBV6-5 with TRBJ1-3; D uncertain. This CDR3 region has 13 residues. Trimming stripped 2 bases from V and 4 bases from J, with 6 bases between. Germline V gives CDR1 MNHEY, CDR2 SVGAGI. CDR3 protein: CASSYGLGNTIYF. Written as DNA, the CDR3 is TGTGCCAGCAGTTACGGGTTAGGAAACACCATATATTTT.

This clonotype came up many times. The chain combines TRBV7-2 with TRBJ2-1, with 8 nucleotides matching TRBD2. The CDR3 contains 16 residues. Germline CDR1 is SGHTA and CDR2 is FQGNSA. V lost 2 bases to trimming and J lost 3 bases; unmatched junction nucleotides: 6. CDR3 residues: CASSLRPSGLYNEQFF. The CDR3 DNA follows: TGTGCCAGCAGCTTACGGCCTAGCGGGCTCTACAATGAGCAGTTCTTC.

This clonotype showed up just a few times. V gene TRBV20-1 combines with J gene TRBJ2-5; tentatively, D is TRBD2 (5 bases). This CDR3 region has 15 residues. The V gene lost 2 bases and the J gene lost 5 bases, with 18 bases spanning the gap. The germline V gene encodes CDR1 DFQATT and CDR2 SNEGSKA (reference sequence). The CDR3 DNA follows: TGCAGTGCTAGACTCCCCGGGTCGGAGCGGGAGACCCAGTACTTC. Protein: CSARLPGSERETQYF.

This clonotype was seen at least ten times. The genes are TRBV20-1 and TRBJ2-3; D not certain. The CDR3 extends over 15 amino acids. Trimming took 3 bases from V and 6 from J, leaving 19 bases between them. Germline CDR1 is DFQATT and CDR2 is SNEGSKA (reference sequence). CDR3 sequence: CSASIRSVSVDTQYF. The CDR3 DNA sequence: TGCAGTGCTAGTATACGATCTGTAAGCGTGGATACGCAGTATTTT.

This clonotype occurred many times. This chain links TRBV29-1 with TRBJ1-1; maybe TRBD1 (5 bases). Trimming left V 4 bases short and J 0 bases short, with 9 bases between. The CDR3 sequence is 13 residues long. CDR1 and CDR2 from the germline V gene are SQVTM and ANQGSEA. This chain's CDR3 is CSVGGRLNTEAFF. For the CDR3, the DNA is TGCAGCGTTGGGGGCAGACTGAACACTGAAGCTTTCTTT.

This clonotype came up many times. The V gene is TRBV6-6, the J gene TRBJ2-1, with 10 bases aligning to TRBD2. Germline CDR1 reads MNHNY; CDR2 reads SVGAGI (reference sequence). The CDR3 has 11 residues. V shed 10 bases and J 8 bases; nucleotides not matched to a gene: 2. The CDR3: CATLAGDEQFF. The CDR3 region has the DNA TGTGCCACCCTAGCGGGAGATGAGCAGTTCTTC.

Details on this clonotype: One end of the junction does not line up with germline, which may come from a read error. The chain recombines TRBV20-1 with TRBJ2-1, with 8 bases matching TRBD2. There are 16 residues in the CDR3. Germline CDR1 reads DFQATT; CDR2 reads SNEGSKA (reference sequence). This CDR3 reads CCASGAGGRSANEQFF. In DNA form, the CDR3 reads TGCTGTGCTAGTGGGGCGGGCGGGAGGAGCGCTAATGAGCAGTTCTTC.

The chain combines TRBV28 with TRBJ2-7, with no clear D. This CDR3 has 13 residues. Trimming removed 6 bases at V and 5 bases at J, with 14 bases between. Germline V lookup: CDR1 MDHEN, CDR2 SYDVKM. CDR3 nucleotide sequence: TGTGCCAGCAGCCGCCGGCCCCCGGACGAGCAGTACTTC. Translating gives CASSRRPPDEQYF.

This rearrangement joins TRBV11-2 to TRBJ2-7; D is perhaps TRBD2 (5 bases). Germline V gives CDR1 SGHAT, CDR2 FQNNGV. V shed 6 bases and J shed 4 bases, with 10 bases lying between them. The CDR3 has 12 residues. This CDR3 is CASRLEGYEQYF. The CDR3 DNA sequence: TGTGCCAGCAGACTAGAGGGTTACGAGCAGTACTTC.

The chain recombines TRBV30 with TRBJ2-7; D is perhaps TRBD2 (6 bases). Germline-derived CDR1 and CDR2 are GTSNPN and SVGIG (reference sequence). CDR3 length: 18 residues. Trimming shortened V by 0 bases and J by 4 bases, and 25 bases separated the two germline ends. The CDR3 sequence is CAWSVRDLTLQGQYEQYF. CDR3 coding DNA: TGTGCCTGGAGTGTAAGGGACTTAACTCTACAAGGGCAATACGAGCAGTACTTC.

This clonotype was counted many times. This chain connects TRBV6-5 to TRBJ2-1; TRBD2 matches at 13 bases. The CDR3 consists of 17 residues. Trimming removed 6 bases from V and 2 bases from J; junction bases left unmatched: 7. The germline V gene encodes CDR1 MNHEY and CDR2 SVGAGI. In nucleotides, the CDR3 is TGTGCCAGCAGCCCAACTAGCGGGAGGGACGCCTACAATGAGCAGTTCTTC. Encoded protein: CASSPTSGRDAYNEQFF.

In its sample, this clonotype was seen once. This rearrangement joins TRBV4-2 to TRBJ2-2; 7 nucleotides agree with TRBD2. Germline V gene sequence: CDR1 LGHNA, CDR2 YNFKEQ. This CDR3 spans 16 amino acids. Trimming at V came to 1 base and at J to 4 bases, leaving 6 bases not matched to a gene. The CDR3 sequence is CASSQGGGSSTGELFF. The CDR3 DNA reads as TGTGCCAGCAGCCAAGGGGGGGGTTCGAGCACCGGGGAGCTGTTTTTT.

In this sample, this clonotype turned up a few times. This sequence joins TRBV3-1 and TRBJ1-1, with D perhaps TRBD1 (6 bases). CDR1 LGHDT and CDR2 YNNKEL come from the germline V gene (reference sequence). This CDR3 region has 14 residues. V shed 4 bases and J shed 5 bases, with 14 bases lying between them. The CDR3 DNA reads TGTGCCAGCAGCCGACAGGTCCGGGGAACTGAAGCTTTCTTT. Its protein is CASSRQVRGTEAFF.

This clonotype was detected many times. V and J are TRBV12-3 or TRBV12-4 and TRBJ2-3; no reliable D call. Trimming took 5 bases from V and 7 from J, leaving 13 bases between them. This CDR3 spans 13 amino acids. The CDR3 spells CASSMDVLNTQYF. The CDR3 DNA is TGTGCCAGCAGTATGGACGTTTTGAATACGCAGTATTTT.

This clonotype was observed at least ten times. The chain couples TRBV12-3 or TRBV12-4 to TRBJ2-1; 7 bases fit TRBD2. V was clipped by 3 bases and J by 4 bases; unmatched bases: 12. The CDR3 is made up of 17 amino acids. The CDR3 DNA reads TGTGCCAGCAGTTTTCGAGCGGGGAGGCTCGGGTACAATGAGCAGTTCTTC. Encoded protein: CASSFRAGRLGYNEQFF.